A selection of T cell receptor beta chains follows, all from one sample in a study of CD8+CD57+ T cells in acquired aplastic anemia. TCRdb re-derived calls from the reads in MiXCR, one entry per CDR3 protein. The sample shows approximately 150,000 distinct CDR3 sequences, about 45% of them seen only once. What was sequenced was sorted CD4+, CD8+, or CD8+CD57+ T cells (not recorded which) from PBMCs. These receptors originate from a human donor with aplastic anemia. The CDR3 runs from the conserved cysteine through the conserved F or W. Fields, in order: CDR3 protein, CDR3 DNA, J gene, V gene, D gene, clone size. The D gene is left open where the match is weak. Some rows mark clone size as missing; the rest say once, few, many or name a class of expanded clone.

cdr3_aa: CASSDLNSNQPQHF
cdr3_nt: TGTGCCAGCAGTGACCTGAATAGCAATCAGCCCCAGCATTTT
j_call: TRBJ1-5
v_call: TRBV2
d_call: .
clone_size: .

cdr3_aa: CASSVGETTTNEKLFF
cdr3_nt: TGTGCCAGCAGCGTAGGGGAGACTACAACTAATGAAAAACTGTTTTTT
j_call: TRBJ1-4
v_call: TRBV9
d_call: .
clone_size: .

cdr3_aa: CASSLDPTNTEAFF
cdr3_nt: TGTGCCAGCAGCCTAGATCCGACGAACACTGAAGCTTTCTTT
j_call: TRBJ1-1
v_call: TRBV3-1
d_call: .
clone_size: .

cdr3_aa: CSARDPQGLAGYTF
cdr3_nt: TGCAGTGCTAGAGACCCACAGGGCTTGGCTGGCTACACCTTC
j_call: TRBJ1-2
v_call: TRBV20-1
d_call: .
clone_size: .

cdr3_aa: CSATGRTNTEAFF
cdr3_nt: TGCAGTGCTACGGGACGGACGAACACTGAAGCTTTCTTT
j_call: TRBJ1-1
v_call: TRBV20-1
d_call: .
clone_size: many

cdr3_aa: CASRPGGAGNTEAFF
cdr3_nt: TGTGCCAGTAGGCCTGGGGGCGCGGGGAACACTGAAGCTTTCTTT
j_call: TRBJ1-1
v_call: TRBV19
d_call: .
clone_size: .

cdr3_aa: CASSPGNSGNTIYF
cdr3_nt: TGTGCCAGCTCACCAGGGAACTCTGGAAACACCATATATTTT
j_call: TRBJ1-3
v_call: TRBV18
d_call: .
clone_size: few

cdr3_aa: CASSPVGTGVGSPLHF
cdr3_nt: TGTGCCAGCTCACCAGTCGGGACAGGGGTGGGTTCACCCCTCCACTTT
j_call: TRBJ1-6
v_call: TRBV18
d_call: TRBD1
clone_size: few

cdr3_aa: CAISAGTGANYGYTF
cdr3_nt: TGTGCCATCAGTGCGGGGACAGGGGCGAACTATGGCTACACCTTC
j_call: TRBJ1-2
v_call: TRBV10-3
d_call: TRBD1
clone_size: few

cdr3_aa: CASKGQGVSSYNSPLHF
cdr3_nt: TGTGCCAGTAAGGGGCAGGGGGTAAGCTCCTATAATTCACCCCTCCACTTT
j_call: TRBJ1-6
v_call: TRBV19
d_call: TRBD1
clone_size: once

cdr3_aa: CASSDLQGKQETQYF
cdr3_nt: TGTGCCAGCAGTGATCTACAGGGAAAGCAAGAGACCCAGTACTTC
j_call: TRBJ2-5
v_call: TRBV2
d_call: .
clone_size: many

cdr3_aa: CASRQGLSNQPQHF
cdr3_nt: TGTGCCAGCAGACAGGGGCTTAGCAATCAGCCCCAGCATTTT
j_call: TRBJ1-5
v_call: TRBV6-1
d_call: TRBD1
clone_size: many

cdr3_aa: CASSLDGGNYGYTF
cdr3_nt: TGTGCCAGCAGCCTCGACGGGGGGAACTATGGCTACACCTTC
j_call: TRBJ1-2
v_call: TRBV3-1
d_call: .
clone_size: many

cdr3_aa: CASSILTNQPQHF
cdr3_nt: TGTGCCAGTAGTATTCTCACCAATCAGCCCCAGCATTTT
j_call: TRBJ1-5
v_call: TRBV19
d_call: .
clone_size: .

cdr3_aa: CASSSGETEAFF
cdr3_nt: TGTGCCAGCTCGTCCGGGGAGACTGAAGCTTTCTTT
j_call: TRBJ1-1
v_call: TRBV18
d_call: .
clone_size: few

cdr3_aa: CASSPSSGAGNTIYF
cdr3_nt: TGTGCCAGCAGCCCGTCGTCAGGGGCTGGAAACACCATATATTTT
j_call: TRBJ1-3
v_call: TRBV4-2
d_call: .
clone_size: many

cdr3_aa: CASSIEENSPLHF
cdr3_nt: TGTGCCAGTAGTATAGAGGAGAATTCACCCCTCCACTTT
j_call: TRBJ1-6
v_call: TRBV19
d_call: .
clone_size: .

cdr3_aa: CASRGRGQGAYEQYF
cdr3_nt: TGTGCCAGTAGGGGTAGGGGACAGGGGGCCTACGAGCAGTACTTC
j_call: TRBJ2-7
v_call: TRBV19
d_call: TRBD1
clone_size: .

cdr3_aa: CSADRAGELFF
cdr3_nt: TGCAGCGCCGACAGGGCCGGGGAGCTGTTTTTT
j_call: TRBJ2-2
v_call: TRBV29-1
d_call: TRBD1
clone_size: .

cdr3_aa: CSFRDSLTDTQYF
cdr3_nt: TGCAGCTTCCGGGACTCTCTCACAGATACGCAGTATTTT
j_call: TRBJ2-3
v_call: TRBV29-1
d_call: .
clone_size: .

cdr3_aa: CATSGTGGDFNYGYTF
cdr3_nt: TGTGCCACCAGCGGGACAGGGGGGGACTTTAACTATGGCTACACCTTC
j_call: TRBJ1-2
v_call: TRBV24-1
d_call: TRBD1
clone_size: many

cdr3_aa: CASSGGHEGSPLHF
cdr3_nt: TGTGCCAGCAGCGGGGGACACGAAGGATCACCCCTCCACTTT
j_call: TRBJ1-6
v_call: TRBV5-5
d_call: .
clone_size: few

cdr3_aa: CAGSLEDSTYEQYF
cdr3_nt: TGTGCCGGCAGCTTGGAAGACAGCACGTACGAGCAGTACTTC
j_call: TRBJ2-7
v_call: TRBV7-2
d_call: .
clone_size: .

cdr3_aa: CSARTSGGPSGTQYF
cdr3_nt: TGCAGTGCTAGAACTAGCGGGGGGCCCTCGGGGACCCAGTACTTC
j_call: TRBJ2-5
v_call: TRBV20-1
d_call: TRBD2
clone_size: many

cdr3_aa: CASSPGWGMNTEAFF
cdr3_nt: TGTGCCAGCAGCCCAGGTTGGGGTATGAACACTGAAGCTTTCTTT
j_call: TRBJ1-1
v_call: TRBV11-2
d_call: .
clone_size: .

cdr3_aa: CASSEWGRKNGYTF
cdr3_nt: TGTGCCAGCAGTGAATGGGGACGGAAGAATGGCTACACCTTC
j_call: TRBJ1-2
v_call: TRBV2
d_call: .
clone_size: .

cdr3_aa: CASSQATGQQPQHF
cdr3_nt: TGTGCCAGTAGTCAGGCTACAGGGCAACAGCCCCAGCATTTT
j_call: TRBJ1-5
v_call: TRBV19
d_call: .
clone_size: .

cdr3_aa: CAISEAIGGSYGYTF
cdr3_nt: TGTGCCATCAGTGAGGCGATAGGTGGAAGTTATGGCTACACCTTC
j_call: TRBJ1-2
v_call: TRBV10-3
d_call: .
clone_size: .

cdr3_aa: CASSTGQGTNTEAFF
cdr3_nt: TGCGCCAGCAGCACAGGACAGGGAACGAACACTGAAGCTTTCTTT
j_call: TRBJ1-1
v_call: TRBV5-1
d_call: TRBD1
clone_size: .

cdr3_aa: CASSFGGAVANEQFF
cdr3_nt: TGTGCCAGCAGCTTCGGGGGGGCCGTTGCCAATGAGCAGTTCTTC
j_call: TRBJ2-1
v_call: TRBV7-3
d_call: TRBD2
clone_size: many

cdr3_aa: CASSLGAGGANEKLFF
cdr3_nt: TGCGCCAGCAGCTTGGGCGCAGGGGGCGCGAATGAAAAACTGTTTTTT
j_call: TRBJ1-4
v_call: TRBV5-1
d_call: TRBD1
clone_size: many

cdr3_aa: CASGVAGGKQYF
cdr3_nt: TGTGCCAGCGGCGTAGCGGGAGGGAAGCAGTATTTT
j_call: TRBJ2-3
v_call: TRBV3-1
d_call: TRBD2
clone_size: many

cdr3_aa: CSATVTGGFGETQCF
cdr3_nt: TGCAGTGCTACTGTGACTGGGGGCTTTGGAGAGACCCAGTGCTTC
j_call: TRBJ2-5
v_call: TRBV20-1
d_call: .
clone_size: .

cdr3_aa: CASSLGQGSADTQYF
cdr3_nt: TGTGCCAGCAGCCTAGGGCAGGGGTCAGCAGATACGCAGTATTTT
j_call: TRBJ2-3
v_call: TRBV7-9
d_call: .
clone_size: many

cdr3_aa: CASSIRDSNSPLHF
cdr3_nt: TGTGCCAGCAGCATTCGGGACAGCAATTCACCCCTCCACTTT
j_call: TRBJ1-6
v_call: TRBV12-3/TRBV12-4
d_call: TRBD1
clone_size: many

cdr3_aa: CSASGSDVYNEQFF
cdr3_nt: TGCAGTGCTAGCGGTAGCGACGTGTACAATGAGCAGTTCTTC
j_call: TRBJ2-1
v_call: TRBV20-1
d_call: .
clone_size: once

cdr3_aa: CASSLLTEAFF
cdr3_nt: TGTGCCAGCAGCTTACTCACTGAAGCTTTCTTT
j_call: TRBJ1-1
v_call: TRBV11-2
d_call: .
clone_size: many

cdr3_aa: CASSIELWTSGGAIGELFF
cdr3_nt: TGTGCCAGCAGCATCGAGCTATGGACTAGCGGGGGGGCAATCGGGGAGCTGTTTTTT
j_call: TRBJ2-2
v_call: TRBV9
d_call: TRBD2
clone_size: .

cdr3_aa: CASSSSGRASKTQYF
cdr3_nt: TGTGCCAGCAGCTCCAGCGGGAGGGCCTCAAAGACCCAGTACTTC
j_call: TRBJ2-5
v_call: TRBV3-1
d_call: TRBD2
clone_size: many

cdr3_aa: CASRRYQDYGYTF
cdr3_nt: TGTGCCAGCAGGCGCTACCAGGACTATGGCTACACCTTC
j_call: TRBJ1-2
v_call: TRBV6-1
d_call: .
clone_size: many

cdr3_aa: CASSQDPTGKLARPGYTF
cdr3_nt: TGCGCCAGCAGCCAAGATCCGACAGGGAAGCTCGCGAGGCCTGGCTACACCTTC
j_call: TRBJ1-2
v_call: TRBV4-3
d_call: TRBD1
clone_size: .

cdr3_aa: CASSLEKETQYF
cdr3_nt: TGCGCCAGCAGCTTGGAGAAAGAGACCCAGTACTTC
j_call: TRBJ2-5
v_call: TRBV7-2
d_call: .
clone_size: .

cdr3_aa: CASSPKPGGSSYEQYF
cdr3_nt: TGTGCCAGCAGCCCTAAACCGGGGGGATCCTCCTACGAGCAGTACTTC
j_call: TRBJ2-7
v_call: TRBV11-2
d_call: TRBD2
clone_size: .

cdr3_aa: CASSRPGGRGPGETQYF
cdr3_nt: TGTGCCAGCAGCCGCCCCGGGGGCAGGGGGCCAGGAGAGACCCAGTACTTC
j_call: TRBJ2-5
v_call: TRBV7-9
d_call: TRBD1
clone_size: many

cdr3_aa: CASSGGDRGPYEQYF
cdr3_nt: TGTGCCAGCAGTGGGGGGGACAGGGGGCCCTACGAGCAGTACTTC
j_call: TRBJ2-7
v_call: TRBV25-1
d_call: TRBD1
clone_size: .

cdr3_aa: CASSLAPGQGVGGQYF
cdr3_nt: TGTGCCAGCAGTTTAGCCCCGGGACAGGGGGTCGGAGGGCAGTACTTC
j_call: TRBJ2-7
v_call: TRBV12-3/TRBV12-4
d_call: TRBD1
clone_size: few

cdr3_aa: CASSQERGFSYEQYF
cdr3_nt: TGCGCCAGCAGCCAAGAGCGGGGTTTCTCTTACGAGCAGTACTTC
j_call: TRBJ2-7
v_call: TRBV4-3
d_call: .
clone_size: .

cdr3_aa: CASSLVSNIQYF
cdr3_nt: TGTGCCAGCAGCTTAGTGTCAAACATTCAGTACTTC
j_call: TRBJ2-4
v_call: TRBV7-2
d_call: .
clone_size: .

cdr3_aa: CASSPMQGLGEQFF
cdr3_nt: TGTGCCAGTAGTCCAATGCAGGGTCTTGGTGAGCAGTTCTTC
j_call: TRBJ2-1
v_call: TRBV19
d_call: .
clone_size: .

cdr3_aa: CASSLRAGQTSPLHF
cdr3_nt: TGTGCCAGCAGTTTACGGGCAGGTCAGACGTCACCCCTCCACTTT
j_call: TRBJ1-6
v_call: TRBV2
d_call: .
clone_size: .

cdr3_aa: CASSGRDQPQHF
cdr3_nt: TGTGCCAGCAGTGGCAGGGATCAGCCCCAGCATTTT
j_call: TRBJ1-5
v_call: TRBV2
d_call: .
clone_size: .

cdr3_aa: CASSPIAGGPPDTQYF
cdr3_nt: TGTGCCAGCAGTCCAATAGCGGGGGGGCCCCCAGATACGCAGTATTTT
j_call: TRBJ2-3
v_call: TRBV27
d_call: TRBD2
clone_size: .

cdr3_aa: CASGFTTANGNTIYF
cdr3_nt: TGTGCTAGTGGTTTTACGACAGCCAATGGAAACACCATATATTTT
j_call: TRBJ1-3
v_call: TRBV12-5
d_call: .
clone_size: few

cdr3_aa: CASSAIGYGYTF
cdr3_nt: TGTGCCAGCAGTGCGATAGGGTATGGCTACACCTTC
j_call: TRBJ1-2
v_call: TRBV2
d_call: .
clone_size: .

cdr3_aa: CASSDSAGGPTDTQYF
cdr3_nt: TGTGCCAGCAGTGACTCAGCGGGAGGGCCCACAGATACGCAGTATTTT
j_call: TRBJ2-3
v_call: TRBV6-4
d_call: TRBD2
clone_size: few

cdr3_aa: CASSPREGSYEQYF
cdr3_nt: TGTGCCAGCAGTCCCCGGGAGGGCTCCTACGAGCAGTACTTC
j_call: TRBJ2-7
v_call: TRBV2
d_call: TRBD2
clone_size: .

cdr3_aa: CAITQDRSRGYTF
cdr3_nt: TGTGCCATCACCCAGGACAGATCGCGGGGCTACACCTTC
j_call: TRBJ1-2
v_call: TRBV10-3
d_call: .
clone_size: medium-sized

cdr3_aa: CSASSSAYEQFF
cdr3_nt: TGCAGCGCCTCGTCTAGCGCCTATGAGCAGTTCTTC
j_call: TRBJ2-1
v_call: TRBV20-1
d_call: .
clone_size: .

cdr3_aa: CASSYDRGPNTEAFF
cdr3_nt: TGTGCCAGCAGTTACGACAGGGGGCCTAACACTGAAGCTTTCTTT
j_call: TRBJ1-1
v_call: TRBV6-6
d_call: TRBD1
clone_size: many